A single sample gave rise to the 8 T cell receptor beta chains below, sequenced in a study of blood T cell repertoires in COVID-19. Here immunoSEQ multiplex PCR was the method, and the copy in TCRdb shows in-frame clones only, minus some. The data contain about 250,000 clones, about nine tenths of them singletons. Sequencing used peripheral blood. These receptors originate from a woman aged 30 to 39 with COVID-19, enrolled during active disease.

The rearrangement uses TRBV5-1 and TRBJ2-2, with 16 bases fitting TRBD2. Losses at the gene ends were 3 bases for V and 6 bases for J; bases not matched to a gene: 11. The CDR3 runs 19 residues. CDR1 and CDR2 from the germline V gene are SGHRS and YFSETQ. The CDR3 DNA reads TGCGCCAGCAGCTCCGAGGGACTAGCGGGAGGGCCTCCCGCCGGGGAGCTGTTTTTT. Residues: CASSSEGLAGGPPAGELFF. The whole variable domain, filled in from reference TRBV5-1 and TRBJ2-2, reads KAGVTQTPRYLIKTRGQQVTLSCSPISGHRSVSWYQQTPGQGLQFLFEYFSETQRNKGNFPGRFSGRQFSNSRSEMNVSTLELGDSALYLCASSSEGLAGGPPAGELFFGEGSRLTVL.

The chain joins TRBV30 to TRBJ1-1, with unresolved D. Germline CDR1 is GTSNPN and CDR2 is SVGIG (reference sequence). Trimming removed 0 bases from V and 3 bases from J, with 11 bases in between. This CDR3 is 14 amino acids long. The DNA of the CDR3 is TGTGCCTGGAGTGTTGCTTGGAGGGACACTGAAGCTTTCTTT. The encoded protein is CAWSVAWRDTEAFF.

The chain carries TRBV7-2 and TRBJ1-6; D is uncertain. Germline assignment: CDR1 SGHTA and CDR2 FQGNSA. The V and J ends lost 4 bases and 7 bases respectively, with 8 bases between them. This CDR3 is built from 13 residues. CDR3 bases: TGTGCCAGCAGCTCACTCGGGAATTCACCCCTCCACTTT. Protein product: CASSSLGNSPLHF.

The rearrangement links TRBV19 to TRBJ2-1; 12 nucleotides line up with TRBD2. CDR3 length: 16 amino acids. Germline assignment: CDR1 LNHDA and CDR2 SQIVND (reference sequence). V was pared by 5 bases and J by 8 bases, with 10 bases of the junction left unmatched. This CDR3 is CASSAGLAGLVHEQFF. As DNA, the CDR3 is TGTGCCAGTAGTGCCGGACTAGCGGGACTTGTGCATGAGCAGTTCTTC.

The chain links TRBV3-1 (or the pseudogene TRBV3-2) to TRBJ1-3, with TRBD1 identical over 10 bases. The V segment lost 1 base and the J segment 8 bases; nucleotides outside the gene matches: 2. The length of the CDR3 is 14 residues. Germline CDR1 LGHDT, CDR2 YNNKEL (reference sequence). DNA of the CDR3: TGTGCCAGCAGCCAAGGACAGGGGGCATACACCATATATTTT. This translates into CASSQGQGAYTIYF.

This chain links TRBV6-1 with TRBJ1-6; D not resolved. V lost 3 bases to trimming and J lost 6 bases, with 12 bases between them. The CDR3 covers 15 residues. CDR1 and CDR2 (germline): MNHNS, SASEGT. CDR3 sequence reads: CASSERAISNSPLHF. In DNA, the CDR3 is TGTGCCAGCAGTGAGAGGGCAATAAGTAATTCACCCCTCCACTTT.

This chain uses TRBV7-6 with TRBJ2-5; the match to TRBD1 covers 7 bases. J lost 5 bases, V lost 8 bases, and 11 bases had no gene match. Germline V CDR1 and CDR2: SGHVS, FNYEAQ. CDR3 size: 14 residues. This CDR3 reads CASSSDRAAETQYF. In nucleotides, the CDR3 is TGTGCCAGCTCGTCCGACAGGGCGGCGGAGACCCAGTACTTC.

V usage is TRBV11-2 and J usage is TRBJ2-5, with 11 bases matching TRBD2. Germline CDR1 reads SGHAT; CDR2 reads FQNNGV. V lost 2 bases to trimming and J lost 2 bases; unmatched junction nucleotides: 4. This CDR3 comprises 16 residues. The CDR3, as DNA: TGTGCCAGCAGCTTATCCGGGACTAGCGGACAAGAGACCCAGTACTTC. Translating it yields CASSLSGTSGQETQYF.